The source of this T cell receptor (beta chain) is a study of blood T cell repertoires in COVID-19. The protocol was immunoSEQ multiplex PCR, while the TCRdb copy is restricted to in-frame clones and leaves out a portion. The table includes about 150,000 clones, approximately 82% detected once. Germline loops: CDR1 MNHEY, CDR2 SMNVEV (reference sequence). CDR3 length: 14 amino acids. V dropped 5 bases and J dropped 4 bases, with 14 bases sitting between them. This clone was counted a few times. The chain employs TRBV27 and TRBJ2-5, with D unresolved. The clonotype comes from a woman at least 80 years old with active or convalescent COVID-19. Sequencing used peripheral blood. CDR3 DNA sequence: TGTGCCAGCAGTCCCCGCAACCCCGGAGAGACCCAGTACTTC. It specifies CASSPRNPGETQYF.